A selection of T cell receptor beta chains follows, all from one sample in a study of regulatory T cells in long-lasting Graves disease. In TCRdb, the multiplex PCR reads were re-called with MiXCR into one record per CDR3 protein. This table holds under 800,000 distinct CDR3 sequences, 16% found once. These sequences were also reported in another study, on T cells in Graves' hyperthyroidism and ophthalmopathy.

Here the sequenced sample was peripheral blood mononuclear cells (PBMCs), taken at new diagnosis, from a patient treated with antithyroid drugs. The receptors originated from a young woman with Graves disease. CDR3s include the opening cysteine and the closing phenylalanine or tryptophan. D genes are given only for firm matches. Size tells how often a clone was seen (once, few, many) or the class of an expanded clone, and some rows leave it out.

v_call: TRBV7-9
clone_size: many
d_call: NA
cdr3_length: 15
j_call: TRBJ1-5
cdr3_aa: CASSSRQDSNQPQHF
cdr3_nt: TGTGCCAGCAGCAGCCGACAGGATAGCAATCAGCCCCAGCATTTT

v_call: TRBV7-9
clone_size: NA
d_call: TRBD1
cdr3_length: 14
j_call: TRBJ1-1
cdr3_aa: CASRGTGGNTEAFF
cdr3_nt: TGTGCCAGCAGGGGTACAGGGGGGAACACTGAAGCTTTCTTT

v_call: TRBV2
clone_size: many
d_call: NA
cdr3_length: 13
j_call: TRBJ2-3
cdr3_aa: CASSPRVADTQYF
cdr3_nt: TGTGCCAGCAGTCCTCGAGTCGCAGATACGCAGTATTTT

v_call: TRBV9
clone_size: NA
d_call: TRBD2
cdr3_length: 17
j_call: TRBJ2-6
cdr3_aa: CASSVAAGASGANVLTF
cdr3_nt: TGTGCCAGCAGCGTCGCCGCGGGAGCCTCTGGGGCCAACGTCCTGACTTTC

v_call: TRBV11-2
clone_size: few
d_call: NA
cdr3_length: 17
j_call: TRBJ1-2
cdr3_aa: CASSPRGGANPNYGYTF
cdr3_nt: TGTGCCAGCAGCCCGCGGGGGGGGGCGAATCCTAACTATGGCTACACCTTC

v_call: TRBV28
clone_size: many
d_call: NA
cdr3_length: 13
j_call: TRBJ1-4
cdr3_aa: CASMGLPNEKLFF
cdr3_nt: TGTGCCAGCATGGGGCTCCCTAATGAAAAACTGTTTTTT

v_call: TRBV5-1
clone_size: NA
d_call: NA
cdr3_length: 16
j_call: TRBJ2-3
cdr3_aa: CASRKGGAQSTDTQYF
cdr3_nt: TGCGCCAGCAGAAAGGGGGGGGCGCAAAGCACAGATACGCAGTATTTT

v_call: TRBV24-1
clone_size: few
d_call: NA
cdr3_length: 14
j_call: TRBJ2-1
cdr3_aa: CATSATEGYNEQFF
cdr3_nt: TGTGCCACCAGTGCGACAGAGGGGTACAATGAGCAGTTCTTC

v_call: TRBV14
clone_size: many
d_call: NA
cdr3_length: 13
j_call: TRBJ1-1
cdr3_aa: CASSQGNTLGSFF
cdr3_nt: TGTGCCAGCAGCCAAGGAAACACCCTGGGGTCTTTCTTT

v_call: TRBV5-1
clone_size: NA
d_call: NA
cdr3_length: 14
j_call: TRBJ1-3
cdr3_aa: CASSAAISGNTIYF
cdr3_nt: TGCGCCAGCAGCGCGGCCATCTCTGGAAACACCATATATTTT

v_call: TRBV5-1
clone_size: many
d_call: NA
cdr3_length: 12
j_call: TRBJ2-3
cdr3_aa: CASSVLDDTQYF
cdr3_nt: TGCGCCAGCAGCGTATTAGACGATACGCAGTATTTT

v_call: TRBV5-6
clone_size: many
d_call: NA
cdr3_length: 13
j_call: TRBJ1-5
cdr3_aa: CASSLEPGQPQHF
cdr3_nt: TGTGCCAGCAGCTTGGAGCCGGGGCAGCCCCAGCATTTT

v_call: TRBV5-4
clone_size: few
d_call: NA
cdr3_length: 14
j_call: TRBJ2-5
cdr3_aa: CASSLSGTGETQYF
cdr3_nt: TGTGCCAGCAGCTTGTCAGGGACTGGGGAGACCCAGTACTTC

v_call: TRBV7-2
clone_size: many
d_call: TRBD2
cdr3_length: 14
j_call: TRBJ2-4
cdr3_aa: CASSPPGLAAFQYF
cdr3_nt: TGTGCCAGCAGCCCGCCGGGACTAGCGGCCTTTCAGTACTTC

v_call: TRBV20-1
clone_size: many
d_call: NA
cdr3_length: 15
j_call: TRBJ2-1
cdr3_aa: CSAGPWGGSYNEQFF
cdr3_nt: TGCAGTGCTGGCCCTTGGGGCGGTTCCTACAATGAGCAGTTCTTC

v_call: TRBV10-1
clone_size: few
d_call: TRBD2
cdr3_length: 17
j_call: TRBJ2-5
cdr3_aa: CASSDGTSIGGYETQYF
cdr3_nt: TGCGCCAGCAGTGATGGGACTAGTATCGGAGGGTATGAGACCCAGTACTTC

v_call: TRBV3-1
clone_size: NA
d_call: NA
cdr3_length: 15
j_call: TRBJ1-2
cdr3_aa: CASSQEPQGLYGYTF
cdr3_nt: TGTGCCAGCAGCCAAGAACCACAGGGCCTCTATGGCTACACCTTC

v_call: TRBV20-1
clone_size: few
d_call: NA
cdr3_length: 14
j_call: TRBJ1-1
cdr3_aa: CSARDGRADTEAFF
cdr3_nt: TGCAGTGCTAGAGATGGAAGGGCGGACACTGAAGCTTTCTTT

v_call: TRBV9
clone_size: few
d_call: TRBD1
cdr3_length: 16
j_call: TRBJ2-6
cdr3_aa: CASSVGQGNGANVLTF
cdr3_nt: TGTGCCAGCAGCGTGGGACAGGGGAATGGGGCCAACGTCCTGACTTTC

v_call: TRBV20-1
clone_size: many
d_call: NA
cdr3_length: 14
j_call: TRBJ2-5
cdr3_aa: CSAGKRGTEETQYF
cdr3_nt: TGCAGTGCCGGGAAGAGGGGTACCGAAGAGACCCAGTACTTC

v_call: TRBV15
clone_size: NA
d_call: TRBD2
cdr3_length: 14
j_call: TRBJ2-3
cdr3_aa: CATRLAGRTDTQYF
cdr3_nt: TGTGCCACCAGATTAGCGGGTCGCACAGATACGCAGTATTTT

v_call: TRBV9
clone_size: few
d_call: NA
cdr3_length: 13
j_call: TRBJ1-1
cdr3_aa: CASSAPRGTEAFF
cdr3_nt: TGTGCCAGCAGCGCCCCACGGGGCACTGAAGCTTTCTTT

v_call: TRBV6-9
clone_size: NA
d_call: NA
cdr3_length: 13
j_call: TRBJ2-5
cdr3_aa: CASSYLGGETQYF
cdr3_nt: TGTGCCAGCAGTTATCTAGGAGGGGAGACCCAGTACTTC

v_call: TRBV20-1
clone_size: NA
d_call: NA
cdr3_length: 11
j_call: TRBJ2-7
cdr3_aa: CSATQAYEQYF
cdr3_nt: TGCAGTGCCACACAGGCCTACGAGCAGTACTTC

v_call: TRBV19
clone_size: few
d_call: NA
cdr3_length: 15
j_call: TRBJ1-2
cdr3_aa: CASSDPGRLIYGYTF
cdr3_nt: TGTGCCAGTAGTGACCCGGGACGATTGATCTATGGCTACACCTTC

v_call: TRBV30
clone_size: once
d_call: NA
cdr3_length: 12
j_call: TRBJ1-3
cdr3_aa: CAWKGVGNTIYF
cdr3_nt: TGTGCCTGGAAAGGGGTAGGAAACACCATATATTTT

v_call: TRBV12-3/TRBV12-4
clone_size: many
d_call: TRBD2
cdr3_length: 15
j_call: TRBJ2-1
cdr3_aa: CASTSRLAGDNEQFF
cdr3_nt: TGTGCCAGCACTAGCCGACTAGCGGGGGACAATGAGCAGTTCTTC

v_call: TRBV5-1
clone_size: few
d_call: TRBD1
cdr3_length: 13
j_call: TRBJ2-5
cdr3_aa: CASSWDRLETQYF
cdr3_nt: TGCGCCAGCAGCTGGGACAGGTTGGAGACCCAGTACTTC

v_call: TRBV24-1
clone_size: many
d_call: NA
cdr3_length: 18
j_call: TRBJ1-4
cdr3_aa: CATSDPLAQGATNEKLFF
cdr3_nt: TGTGCCACCAGTGATCCCCTAGCCCAAGGGGCAACTAATGAAAAACTGTTTTTT

v_call: TRBV5-1
clone_size: many
d_call: TRBD2
cdr3_length: 13
j_call: TRBJ2-7
cdr3_aa: CASRESSGYEQYF
cdr3_nt: TGCGCCAGCAGGGAATCTAGCGGGTACGAGCAGTACTTC

v_call: TRBV28
clone_size: many
d_call: NA
cdr3_length: 13
j_call: TRBJ1-1
cdr3_aa: CASSLGSHGGPFF
cdr3_nt: TGTGCCAGCAGTTTAGGGTCTCATGGGGGCCCTTTCTTT

v_call: TRBV30
clone_size: many
d_call: NA
cdr3_length: 11
j_call: TRBJ1-1
cdr3_aa: CAWSRRTEAFF
cdr3_nt: TGTGCCTGGAGTAGGCGCACTGAAGCTTTCTTT

v_call: TRBV12-3/TRBV12-4
clone_size: few
d_call: TRBD2
cdr3_length: 16
j_call: TRBJ2-3
cdr3_aa: CANTVKAGGSTDTQYF
cdr3_nt: TGTGCCAACACCGTAAAAGCGGGAGGGAGCACAGATACGCAGTATTTT

v_call: TRBV29-1
clone_size: few
d_call: NA
cdr3_length: 15
j_call: TRBJ2-6
cdr3_aa: CSAGDISTGANVLTF
cdr3_nt: TGCAGCGCCGGGGACATTTCTACTGGGGCCAACGTCCTGACTTTC

v_call: TRBV3-1
clone_size: NA
d_call: NA
cdr3_length: 14
j_call: TRBJ2-7
cdr3_aa: CASSLGARGVEQYF
cdr3_nt: TGTGCCAGCAGCCTTGGGGCCAGGGGTGTCGAGCAGTACTTC

v_call: TRBV7-2
clone_size: many
d_call: TRBD1
cdr3_length: 15
j_call: TRBJ1-1
cdr3_aa: CASSREGARNTEAFF
cdr3_nt: TGTGCCAGCAGCCGGGAGGGGGCAAGGAACACTGAAGCTTTCTTT

v_call: TRBV29-1
clone_size: few
d_call: NA
cdr3_length: 13
j_call: TRBJ2-3
cdr3_aa: CSVGEHATDTQYF
cdr3_nt: TGCAGCGTTGGGGAACATGCCACAGATACGCAGTATTTT

v_call: TRBV9
clone_size: once
d_call: TRBD2
cdr3_length: 16
j_call: TRBJ2-1
cdr3_aa: CASSVDSSGINNEQFF
cdr3_nt: TGTGCCAGCAGCGTAGATTCTAGCGGCATAAACAATGAGCAGTTCTTC

v_call: TRBV6-1
clone_size: once
d_call: NA
cdr3_length: 17
j_call: TRBJ1-5
cdr3_aa: CASSEKLGGYSNQPQHF
cdr3_nt: TGTGCCAGCAGTGAAAAATTGGGCGGCTATAGCAATCAGCCCCAGCATTTT

v_call: TRBV11-2
clone_size: many
d_call: NA
cdr3_length: 15
j_call: TRBJ1-2
cdr3_aa: CASSKPGRNTYGYTF
cdr3_nt: TGTGCCAGCAGTAAACCGGGACGCAACACGTATGGCTACACCTTC